This TCR beta chain was sequenced in a study of cytomegalovirus exposure and HLA in healthy donors. A multiplex PCR was run with 60 Vbeta primers and 13 Jbeta primers. Measured with immunoSEQ multiplex PCR; TCRdb has only the in-frame clones, and not every one. The table lists 65,000 to 85,000 clones, approximately 72% of them singletons. CDR3 length: 13 residues. V lost 0 bases to trimming and J lost 7 bases, with 11 bases between them. Germline V CDR1 and CDR2: SGHRS, YFSETQ. Specimen: PBMCs. This chain joins TRBV5-1 and TRBJ2-7; D is unresolved. The receptor comes from a woman aged 40-49 years in good health and CMV-seropositive. The CDR3 here is CASSLEPSREQYF. CDR3 in DNA: TGCGCCAGCAGCTTGGAACCCTCTAGGGAGCAGTACTTC.